These T cell receptor beta chains were read from a single sample in a study of vaccination and CD4 T cells after COVID-19. From the PCR reads, TCRdb called clonotypes with MiXCR, one entry per CDR3 protein. The data show around 26,000 distinct CDR3 sequences, 35% to 50% seen once. These receptors' antigens are unknown. The specimen sequenced was CD4+ T cells from blood, cultured in vitro. The receptors were sampled from a human donor who had recovered from COVID-19. Both conserved end residues are part of each CDR3. The order of the fields is D gene, V gene, J gene, CDR3 protein. A D gene is named only where the DNA matches it firmly.

D gene: .; V gene: TRBV20-1; J gene: TRBJ1-6; CDR3 protein: CSARDPENSPLHF
D gene: TRBD1; V gene: TRBV6-5; J gene: TRBJ1-5; CDR3 protein: CASSYGGQGDSNQPQHF
D gene: .; V gene: TRBV7-7; J gene: TRBJ2-2; CDR3 protein: CASSLTDANTGELFF
D gene: TRBD1; V gene: TRBV5-1; J gene: TRBJ1-6; CDR3 protein: CASSPRQGERVPLHF
D gene: TRBD2; V gene: TRBV7-2; J gene: TRBJ2-1; CDR3 protein: CASSLAPRPSGRINEQFF
D gene: .; V gene: TRBV20-1; J gene: TRBJ2-4; CDR3 protein: CSARDLGRGAKNIQYF
D gene: .; V gene: TRBV27; J gene: TRBJ1-5; CDR3 protein: CASSLGPALAQHF
D gene: .; V gene: TRBV6-5; J gene: TRBJ2-7; CDR3 protein: CASSSPAARQPYEQYF
D gene: .; V gene: TRBV24-1; J gene: TRBJ2-1; CDR3 protein: CATSGKNPGGSYNEQFF
D gene: TRBD1; V gene: TRBV27; J gene: TRBJ2-1; CDR3 protein: CASSRDRGLYDEQFF
D gene: TRBD1; V gene: TRBV11-2; J gene: TRBJ1-2; CDR3 protein: CASSSNRDRGSQNYGYTF
D gene: .; V gene: TRBV28; J gene: TRBJ2-7; CDR3 protein: CASSLGGLDLYEQYF
D gene: TRBD2; V gene: TRBV7-3; J gene: TRBJ2-7; CDR3 protein: CASSLSGGAGATEQYF
D gene: TRBD1; V gene: TRBV6-1; J gene: TRBJ2-1; CDR3 protein: CASRNTGGPNNEQFF
D gene: .; V gene: TRBV11-3; J gene: TRBJ1-2; CDR3 protein: CASSLDPGQGNNYGYTF
D gene: .; V gene: TRBV2; J gene: TRBJ1-2; CDR3 protein: CASSGAGRTYGYTF
D gene: .; V gene: TRBV7-9; J gene: TRBJ2-2; CDR3 protein: CASSSASGADGTGELFF
D gene: .; V gene: TRBV19; J gene: TRBJ2-7; CDR3 protein: CASSTQITTSYEQYF
D gene: .; V gene: TRBV19; J gene: TRBJ1-5; CDR3 protein: CASRPEQGSVSNQPQHF
D gene: .; V gene: TRBV6-2/TRBV6-3; J gene: TRBJ2-5; CDR3 protein: CASRSAGLADQETQYF
D gene: TRBD1; V gene: TRBV7-9; J gene: TRBJ1-5; CDR3 protein: CASSLVRTGVQPQHF
D gene: TRBD2; V gene: TRBV12-3/TRBV12-4; J gene: TRBJ2-7; CDR3 protein: CASSRTSGSSYEQYF
D gene: TRBD2; V gene: TRBV27; J gene: TRBJ2-1; CDR3 protein: CASSFLRGTRRSLEQFF
D gene: .; V gene: TRBV19; J gene: TRBJ2-5; CDR3 protein: CASRGGQYQETQYF
D gene: .; V gene: TRBV24-1; J gene: TRBJ2-2; CDR3 protein: CATSDSTREANTGELFF
D gene: TRBD1; V gene: TRBV5-1; J gene: TRBJ1-5; CDR3 protein: CASSLVPLGQGGVHQPQHF
D gene: .; V gene: TRBV7-9; J gene: TRBJ2-3; CDR3 protein: CASSLDAGANTQYF
D gene: TRBD1; V gene: TRBV20-1; J gene: TRBJ2-3; CDR3 protein: CSAREGQGLEADTQYF
D gene: TRBD2; V gene: TRBV7-8; J gene: TRBJ2-7; CDR3 protein: CASSPETSGYEQYF
D gene: TRBD1; V gene: TRBV14; J gene: TRBJ2-1; CDR3 protein: CASRIGQGDYNEQFF
D gene: TRBD1; V gene: TRBV11-3; J gene: TRBJ2-7; CDR3 protein: CASSLAGQGLSYEQYF
D gene: TRBD1; V gene: TRBV7-9; J gene: TRBJ2-3; CDR3 protein: CASSPTGTHTDTQYF
D gene: TRBD1; V gene: TRBV20-1; J gene: TRBJ1-5; CDR3 protein: CSARAGGSGNQPQHF
D gene: .; V gene: TRBV19; J gene: TRBJ2-3; CDR3 protein: CASSRGEDTQYF
D gene: TRBD1; V gene: TRBV6-1; J gene: TRBJ1-5; CDR3 protein: CASTKDRVQPQHF
D gene: .; V gene: TRBV20-1; J gene: TRBJ2-3; CDR3 protein: CSARGGEGTDTQYF
D gene: .; V gene: TRBV7-2; J gene: TRBJ1-2; CDR3 protein: CASSLLGTYGYTF
D gene: TRBD2; V gene: TRBV2; J gene: TRBJ2-7; CDR3 protein: CASSRLAGYSYEQYF
D gene: .; V gene: TRBV6-5; J gene: TRBJ1-2; CDR3 protein: CASSYRGPGYGYTF
D gene: TRBD1; V gene: TRBV20-1; J gene: TRBJ1-5; CDR3 protein: CSARDRVGQPQHF
D gene: .; V gene: TRBV28; J gene: TRBJ2-7; CDR3 protein: CASSLPWDMTYEQYF
D gene: TRBD1; V gene: TRBV11-3; J gene: TRBJ1-2; CDR3 protein: CASSGEFLGTDGYTF
D gene: TRBD1; V gene: TRBV29-1; J gene: TRBJ1-1; CDR3 protein: CSVARTGGEAFF
D gene: .; V gene: TRBV9; J gene: TRBJ2-7; CDR3 protein: CASSVKGSNRDNYEQYF
D gene: TRBD1; V gene: TRBV20-1; J gene: TRBJ1-2; CDR3 protein: CSAGTGVGYTF
D gene: .; V gene: TRBV6-5; J gene: TRBJ1-2; CDR3 protein: CASSYSGNNYGYTF
D gene: .; V gene: TRBV5-4; J gene: TRBJ2-5; CDR3 protein: CASSQEVAQETQYF
D gene: TRBD2; V gene: TRBV7-9; J gene: TRBJ2-1; CDR3 protein: CASSQTSGAPYNEQFF
D gene: .; V gene: TRBV7-2; J gene: TRBJ1-2; CDR3 protein: CASSLNRGDYGYTF
D gene: .; V gene: TRBV19; J gene: TRBJ1-2; CDR3 protein: CASSLAYGTNYGYTF
D gene: TRBD2; V gene: TRBV20-1; J gene: TRBJ2-7; CDR3 protein: CSAIPGAGGRYEQYF
D gene: TRBD2; V gene: TRBV28; J gene: TRBJ2-1; CDR3 protein: CASSFRGGAWSYNEQFF
D gene: TRBD1; V gene: TRBV20-1; J gene: TRBJ2-7; CDR3 protein: CSAREIGTGNEQYF
D gene: .; V gene: TRBV15; J gene: TRBJ1-1; CDR3 protein: CATSRGVEGTEAFF
D gene: .; V gene: TRBV20-1; J gene: TRBJ1-1; CDR3 protein: CSARDARLNTEAFF
D gene: .; V gene: TRBV2; J gene: TRBJ2-1; CDR3 protein: CASGGNEQFF
D gene: TRBD1; V gene: TRBV12-3/TRBV12-4; J gene: TRBJ1-6; CDR3 protein: CASSSPSTGVYYNSPLHF
D gene: TRBD1; V gene: TRBV6-1; J gene: TRBJ1-2; CDR3 protein: CASSQGRQGVHGYTF